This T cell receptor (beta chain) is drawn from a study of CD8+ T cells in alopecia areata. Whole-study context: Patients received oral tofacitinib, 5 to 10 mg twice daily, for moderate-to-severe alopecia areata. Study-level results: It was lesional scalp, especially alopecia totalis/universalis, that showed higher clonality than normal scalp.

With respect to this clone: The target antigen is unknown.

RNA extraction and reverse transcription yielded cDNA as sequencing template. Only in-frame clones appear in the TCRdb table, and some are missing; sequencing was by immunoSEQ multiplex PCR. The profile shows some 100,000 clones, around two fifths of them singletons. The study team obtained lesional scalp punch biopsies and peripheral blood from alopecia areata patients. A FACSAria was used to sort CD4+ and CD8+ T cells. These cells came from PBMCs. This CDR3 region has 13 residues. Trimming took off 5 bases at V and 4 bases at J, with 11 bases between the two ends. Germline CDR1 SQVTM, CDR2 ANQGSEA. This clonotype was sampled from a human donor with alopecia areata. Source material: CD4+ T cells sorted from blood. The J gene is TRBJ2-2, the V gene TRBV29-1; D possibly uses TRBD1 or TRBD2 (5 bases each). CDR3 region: CSVSRGATGELFF. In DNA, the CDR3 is TGCAGCGTTTCGAGGGGAGCCACCGGGGAGCTGTTTTTT.